The 21 T cell receptor beta chains presented below share a single source sample, sequenced in a study of blood T cells in healthy people across ages. A J-beta primer mix and a sample-barcoded 5' primer were used in a second PCR of about 7 to 12 cycles. MiXCR, run by TCRdb on the 5' RACE reads, gives a single entry per CDR3 protein. The repertoire has some 1.8 million distinct CDR3 sequences, roughly two fifths of them found once; the top ten carry approximately 22%. Sequenced input: blood. The receptors were gathered from a human donor in good health.

J is TRBJ1-2 and V is TRBV19; D unresolved. The V gene lost 7 bases and the J gene lost 2 bases, with 8 bases spanning the gap. Germline values: CDR1 LNHDA, CDR2 SQIVND (reference sequence). The CDR3 is made up of 12 amino acids. CDR3: CASNWGNYGYTF. The CDR3 DNA sequence: TGTGCCAGTAATTGGGGAAACTATGGCTACACCTTC.

The table lists this clonotype with a few counts. The rearrangement uses TRBV6-5 and TRBJ2-4; TRBD1 matches at 8 bases. The J call may not be correct, given that the DNA end is closer to TRBJ2-7. CDR1 is MNHEY, CDR2 SVGAGI, per germline. The length of the CDR3 is 14 residues. CDR3 loop: CASRSPNRGNEQYF. The CDR3 region has the DNA TGTGCCAGCAGATCCCCTAACAGGGGGAACGAGCAGTACTTC.

To note about this clonotype: The junction and the germline gene differ at one end; a read error may be behind it. The chain combines TRBV7-2 with TRBJ2-3; D call uncertain. The CDR3 is 16 residues long. Germline values: CDR1 SGHTA, CDR2 FQGNSA. CDR3 residues: CVSSEFETSYTDTQYF. CDR3 nucleotide sequence: TGTGTCAGCAGCGAGTTCGAGACTTCCTACACAGATACGCAGTATTTT.

In this sample, this clonotype turned up a few times. The rearrangement links TRBV29-1 to TRBJ2-4; no definite D call. TRBJ2-7 explains the end of the DNA better; the J call may be wrong. The CDR3 is made up of 11 amino acids. CDR1 and CDR2 (germline): SQVTM, ANQGSEA. CDR3 bases: TGCAGCGCCCTTCTTGTAAGCGAGCAGTACTTC. Protein product: CSALLVSEQYF.

The chain recombines TRBV11-2 with TRBJ1-1; possibly TRBD1 for D (6 bases). The germline gives CDR1 SGHAT, CDR2 FQNNGV. Trimming took off 5 bases at V and 2 bases at J, with 24 bases between the two ends. This CDR3 contains 18 residues. The CDR3 reads CASSPGVQGLLGNTEAFF. The CDR3 DNA follows: TGTGCCAGCAGCCCAGGGGTTCAGGGGCTTTTGGGTAACACTGAAGCTTTCTTT.

Only one count was recorded for this clonotype. V is TRBV2 and J is TRBJ1-2, with D perhaps TRBD1 (5 bases). The V and J ends lost 4 bases and 1 base respectively, with 19 bases between them. Germline lookup yields CDR1 SNHLY and CDR2 FYNNEI. CDR3 length: 17 amino acids. The CDR3 nucleotides are TGTGCCAGCAGTGTGGGGCTTGGGTTAGCCCTTAACTATGGCTACACCTTC. Amino acids: CASSVGLGLALNYGYTF.

This clonotype was detected a few times. This sequence joins TRBV12-3 or TRBV12-4 and TRBJ2-1; the D gene is possibly TRBD1 (6 bases). This CDR3 contains 16 residues. Trimming took 8 bases from V and 0 from J, leaving 17 bases between them. CDR3 protein: CASHQSGQSSYNEQFF. The DNA for the CDR3 is TGTGCCAGCCACCAGAGCGGACAGAGCTCCTACAATGAGCAGTTCTTC.

As concerns this clonotype: With a much larger clone just one base away, this may be a read error. The chain's CDR3 is CASSDGTDTRYF. In DNA, the CDR3 is TGTGCCAGCAGCGACGGAACAGATACGCGGTATTTT. The V call is TRBV2, the J call TRBJ2-3; D not certain. CDR1 is SNHLY and CDR2 is FYNNEI in the germline V gene. The CDR3 extends over 12 amino acids.

The chain combines TRBV4-2 with TRBJ2-1, with D perhaps matching TRBD2 (7 bases). CDR1 LGHNA and CDR2 YNFKEQ come from the germline V gene. The CDR3 totals 18 residues. V lost 2 bases and J lost 4, with 21 bases in between. The CDR3 loop reads CASSQRGDGGGHYNEQFF. CDR3 nucleotides: TGTGCCAGCAGCCAAAGAGGGGATGGGGGGGGCCATTACAATGAGCAGTTCTTC.

The chain recombines TRBV7-2 with TRBJ2-1; 9 bases line up with TRBD2. J lost 9 bases, V lost 5 bases, and 8 bases had no gene match. The CDR3 has 14 amino acids. Per germline, CDR1 SGHTA and CDR2 FQGNSA. CDR3 in amino acids: CASSPGLAYSEQFF. The CDR3 DNA is TGTGCCAGCAGCCCAGGACTAGCGTATAGTGAGCAGTTCTTC.

V and J are TRBV7-2 and TRBJ2-3, with 12 bases aligning to TRBD2. J lost 4 bases, V lost 5 bases, and 4 bases had no gene match. This CDR3 spans 15 amino acids. Per germline, CDR1 SGHTA and CDR2 FQGNSA. The CDR3 loop reads CASSTASGGADTQYF. In DNA, the CDR3 is TGTGCCAGCAGCACCGCTAGCGGGGGGGCAGATACGCAGTATTTT.

The chain employs TRBV4-3 and TRBJ1-2; D uncertain. Trimming removed 0 bases from V and 0 bases from J, with 14 bases in between. Germline V gene sequence: CDR1 LGHNA, CDR2 YSLEER. This CDR3 comprises 17 residues. In nucleotides, the CDR3 is TGCGCCAGCAGCCAAGATCCGTCGCTCGCGGCTAACTATGGCTACACCTTC. Its translation: CASSQDPSLAANYGYTF.

This chain connects TRBV4-3 to TRBJ2-1, with D maybe TRBD2 (6 bases). Per germline, CDR1 LGHNA and CDR2 YSLEER. V lost 4 bases, J lost 5 bases, and 15 bases lay in between. The CDR3 is 15 residues long. This chain's CDR3 is CASSPERTTHNEQFF. Written as DNA, the CDR3 is TGCGCCAGCAGCCCTGAACGGACTACCCACAATGAGCAGTTCTTC.

The chain is built from TRBV10-2 and TRBJ2-3; no definite D call. Deletions cut 4 bases from V and 6 bases from J, with 11 bases between. The CDR3 length is 13 residues. The germline V gene has CDR1 WSHSY and CDR2 SAAADI. The CDR3 loop reads CASSGSTVDTQYF. CDR3 coding DNA: TGCGCCAGCAGTGGAAGCACGGTCGATACGCAGTATTTT.

A few counts support this clonotype. The chain is built from TRBV18 and TRBJ2-4, with unresolved D. The CDR3 contains 12 residues. The V gene's germline CDR1 is KGHSH and CDR2 LQKENI. V dropped 9 bases and J dropped 13 bases, with 19 bases sitting between them. The CDR3 DNA reads TGTGCCAGTTCTCCACGACCCGACGAACAGTACTTC. As protein: CASSPRPDEQYF.

The chain has TRBV7-9 and TRBJ2-1; D remains ambiguous. Germline V gives CDR1 SEHNR, CDR2 FQNEAQ (reference sequence). V was clipped by 5 bases and J by 0 bases, with 14 bases between them. The CDR3 sequence is 16 residues long. The CDR3 DNA reads as TGTGCCAGCAGCCTCCCGGCGCGGCTCTCCTACAATGAGCAGTTCTTC. This encodes CASSLPARLSYNEQFF.

This chain connects TRBV4-1 to TRBJ1-2, with 10 positions matching TRBD1. Trimming cost V 0 bases and J 5 bases; bases outside gene matches: 9. CDR3 size: 17 residues. The germline gives CDR1 MGHRA, CDR2 YSYEKL. CDR3 nucleotides: TGCGCCAGCAGCCAAGATCAGACAGGGGGCGCGGATTATGGCTACACCTTC. Translating it yields CASSQDQTGGADYGYTF.

This clonotype came up once. Compared with germline, one end of the junction differs, possibly owing to a read error. The V call is TRBV12-3 or TRBV12-4, the J call TRBJ1-2; D not resolved. The CDR3 is 12 amino acids. The CDR3, as DNA: TGTGCCAACAGTTTGATTGGGGATGGCTGCACCTTC. Its translation is CANSLIGDGCTF.

The V gene is TRBV2, the J gene TRBJ1-4, with 10 bases aligning to TRBD1. The germline V gene has CDR1 SNHLY and CDR2 FYNNEI. Trimming cost V 6 bases and J 8 bases; bases outside gene matches: 6. This CDR3 is built from 14 residues. CDR3 sequence reads: CASRRDRGEEKLFF. Here the CDR3 DNA reads TGTGCCAGCAGAAGGGACAGGGGAGAAGAAAAACTGTTTTTT.

This clonotype was observed a handful of times. This chain links TRBV29-1 with TRBJ2-1, with 7 positions matching TRBD2. V gave up 5 bases and J gave up 1 base; unmatched junction bases: 5. Germline V gene sequence: CDR1 SQVTM, CDR2 ANQGSEA. CDR3 length: 14 residues. CDR3 residues: CSVTGGTSYNEQFF. The CDR3 DNA follows: TGCAGCGTTACCGGGGGGACTTCCTACAATGAGCAGTTCTTC.

This clonotype was observed once. The genes are TRBV21-1 and TRBJ2-4; whether TRBD1, the table's D call, matches the DNA was not checked. TRBV21-1 is assigned pseudogene status. The CDR3 is 18 amino acids. The CDR3 bases are TGTGCCAGCAGCAAAGGGGGGAGACGGGTTTTAGCCAAAAACATTCAGTACTTC. Translating gives CASSKGGRRVLAKNIQYF.